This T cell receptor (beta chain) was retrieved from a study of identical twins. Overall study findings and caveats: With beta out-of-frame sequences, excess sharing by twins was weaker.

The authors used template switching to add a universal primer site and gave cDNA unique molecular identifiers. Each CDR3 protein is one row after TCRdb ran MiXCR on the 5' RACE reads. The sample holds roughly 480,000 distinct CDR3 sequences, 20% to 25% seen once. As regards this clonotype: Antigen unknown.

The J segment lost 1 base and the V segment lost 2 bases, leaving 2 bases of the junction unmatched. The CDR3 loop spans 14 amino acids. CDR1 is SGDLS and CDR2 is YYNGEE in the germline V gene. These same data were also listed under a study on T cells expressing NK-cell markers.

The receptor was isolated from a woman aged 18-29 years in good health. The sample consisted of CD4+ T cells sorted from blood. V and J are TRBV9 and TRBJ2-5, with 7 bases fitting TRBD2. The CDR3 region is CASSVGTIQETQYF. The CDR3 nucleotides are TGTGCCAGCAGCGTGGGGACTATCCAAGAGACCCAGTACTTC.